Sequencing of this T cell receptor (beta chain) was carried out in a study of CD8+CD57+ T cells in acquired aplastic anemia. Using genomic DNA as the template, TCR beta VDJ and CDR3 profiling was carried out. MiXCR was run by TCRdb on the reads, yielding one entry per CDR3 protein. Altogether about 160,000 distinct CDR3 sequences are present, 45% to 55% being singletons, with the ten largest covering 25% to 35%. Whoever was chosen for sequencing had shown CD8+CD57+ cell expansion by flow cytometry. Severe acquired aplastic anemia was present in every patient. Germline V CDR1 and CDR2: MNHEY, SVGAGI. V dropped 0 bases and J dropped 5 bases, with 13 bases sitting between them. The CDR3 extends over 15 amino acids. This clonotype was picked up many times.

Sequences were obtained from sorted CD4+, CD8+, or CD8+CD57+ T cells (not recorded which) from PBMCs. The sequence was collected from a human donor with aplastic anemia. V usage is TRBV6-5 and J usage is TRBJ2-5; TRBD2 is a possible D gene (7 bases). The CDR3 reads CASSYSSGEGETQYF. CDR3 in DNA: TGTGCCAGCAGTTACTCGTCAGGGGAGGGGGAGACCCAGTACTTC.